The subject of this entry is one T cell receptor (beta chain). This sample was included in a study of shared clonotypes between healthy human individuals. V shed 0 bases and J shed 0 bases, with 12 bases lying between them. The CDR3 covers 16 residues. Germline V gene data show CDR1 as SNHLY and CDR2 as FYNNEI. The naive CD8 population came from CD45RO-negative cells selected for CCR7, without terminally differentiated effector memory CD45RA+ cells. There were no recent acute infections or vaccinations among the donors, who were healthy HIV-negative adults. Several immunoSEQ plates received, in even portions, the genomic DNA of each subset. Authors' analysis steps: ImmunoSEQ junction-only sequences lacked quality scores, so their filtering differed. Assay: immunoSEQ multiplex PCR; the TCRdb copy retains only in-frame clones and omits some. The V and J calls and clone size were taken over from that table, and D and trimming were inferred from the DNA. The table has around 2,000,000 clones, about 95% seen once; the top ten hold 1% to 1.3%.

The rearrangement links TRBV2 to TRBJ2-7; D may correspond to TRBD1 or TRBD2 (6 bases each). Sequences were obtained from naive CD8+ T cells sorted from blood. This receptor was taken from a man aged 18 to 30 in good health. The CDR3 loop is CASSEARTGASYEQYF. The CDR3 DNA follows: TGTGCCAGCAGTGAAGCACGGACGGGGGCCTCCTACGAGCAGTACTTC.